Reported below is one TCR beta chain. Its antigen is still unknown. These data belong to a study of vaccination and CD4 T cells after COVID-19. Across the study: Those taking part got two shots of either the BNT162b2 or the mRNA-1273 vaccine. Overlapping spike peptides of SARS-CoV-2, HCoV-NL63, HCoV-OC43 and HCoV-229E stimulated the cells.

Treatment described: approximately 9-day PBMC culture with coronavirus spike peptide pools or control peptides (ViraFEST assay). It was with around 9.6 IU/ml IL-2 and roughly 9.4 ug/ml peptide pools that approximately 2 million PBMCs per well were cultured. Trimming removed 5 bases from V and 3 bases from J, with 10 bases in between. Per germline, CDR1 ENHRY and CDR2 SYGVKD. The CDR3 runs to 13 residues. Sequence data for DNA of cultured CD4+ T cells were generated by the Oncomine TCR Beta short-read assay. Genomic DNA was extracted from cultured CD4+ T cells. TCRdb reanalysed the PCR reads using MiXCR and keeps one entry per CDR3 protein. Found here are roughly 20,000 distinct CDR3 sequences, just under 80% of them singletons; the top ten hold about 16%.

The genes are TRBV10-3 and TRBJ2-5; D remains unclear. This receptor was obtained from a human donor who received a COVID-19 vaccine. The input for sequencing was CD4+ T cells from blood, cultured in vitro, taken after SARS-CoV-2 vaccination. The CDR3 DNA sequence: TGTGCCATCAGTTCGGGCCGAGAAGAGACCCAGTACTTC. Its protein is CAISSGREETQYF.